The following is a T cell receptor beta chain sequence with its context. As yet, its antigen is unknown. Deep level was the assay's run setting. TCRdb keeps only in-frame clones here, not all; method: immunoSEQ multiplex PCR. In the table there are 400,000 to 550,000 clones, 70% to 80% of which are singletons. These data are taken from a study of shared clonotypes between healthy human individuals. Every donor, a Caucasian adult, lived in Nashville, Tennessee. The CDR3 has 14 amino acids. CDR1 is MNHNY, CDR2 SVGAGI, per germline (reference sequence). V shed 5 bases and J 6 bases; nucleotides not matched to a gene: 8. General observations from the study: Among donors, sharing of clonotypes was expected to be affected by sequencing depth.

The rearrangement uses TRBV6-6 and TRBJ1-2; 8 bases match TRBD1. Material: PBMCs. The receptor's source is a woman aged 40 to 50 in good health. Some clones in this sample may be carry-over from other donors' samples. The CDR3 coding sequence is TGTGCCAGCAGTGACAGGGGATGGGCGGATGGCTACACCTTC. It yields the protein CASSDRGWADGYTF.